This TCR beta chain was identified during a study of cytomegalovirus exposure and HLA in healthy donors. Repertoires were generated with immunoSEQ multiplex PCR, while TCRdb's copy carries only in-frame clones and drops some. The sample includes 68,000 or so clones, approximately 97% seen only once; the top ten take approximately 2.5%. The V and J ends lost 4 bases and 0 bases respectively, with 13 bases between them. The CDR3 is made up of 16 amino acids. Germline lookup yields CDR1 SGDLS and CDR2 YYNGEE. The V gene is TRBV9, the J gene TRBJ2-2, with D possibly TRBD1 on 6 matching bases. The material sequenced was PBMCs. This receptor was obtained from a man aged 18 to 35 in good health and CMV-seronegative. DNA of the CDR3: TGTGCCAGCAGCTCGACAGGCATTGCGAACACCGGGGAGCTGTTTTTT. Translated: CASSSTGIANTGELFF.